Shown below are 21 T cell receptor beta chains from a single sample sequenced in a study of shared clonotypes between healthy human individuals. The protocol was immunoSEQ multiplex PCR, while the TCRdb copy is restricted to in-frame clones and leaves out a portion. The table lists fewer than 850,000 clones, 90% of them singletons. The sequencing sample was made of memory CD8+ T cells from PBMCs. Documented subset: CD45RO+ cells pooled with CCR7-negative TemRA cells. The receptors here all came from a man aged 18 to 30 in good health. Some clones in this sample may be carry-over from other donors' samples.

The genes are TRBV4-1 and TRBJ2-5; D unresolved. Germline V gene data show CDR1 as MGHRA and CDR2 as YSYEKL. The CDR3 consists of 11 residues. Trimming pared 3 bases from V and 5 bases from J, leaving 4 bases between. The CDR3 region is CASSHLETQYF. Here the CDR3 DNA reads TGCGCCAGCAGCCATCTCGAGACCCAGTACTTC.

The chain carries TRBV5-1 and TRBJ2-1, with TRBD2 identical over 16 bases. The V gene end was trimmed by 4 bases and the J gene end by 0 bases; junction bases not matched to a gene: 1. The CDR3 spans 17 residues. Germline-derived CDR1 and CDR2 are SGHRS and YFSETQ. The CDR3: CASSGTSGRASYNEQFF. In DNA, the CDR3 is TGCGCCAGCAGCGGGACTAGCGGGAGGGCCTCCTACAATGAGCAGTTCTTC.

This clone was counted once. This chain's CDR3 is CASSLIWDTGELFF. For the CDR3, the DNA is TGTGCCAGCAGCTTAATTTGGGATACCGGGGAGCTGTTTTTT. The V call is TRBV7-9, the J call TRBJ2-2; D uncertain. Germline V CDR1 and CDR2: SEHNR, FQNEAQ (reference sequence). Trimming removed 2 bases from V and 5 bases from J, with 9 bases in between. This CDR3 has 14 residues.

The V and J genes are TRBV6-6 and TRBJ2-5; TRBD1 is a possible D gene (6 bases). This CDR3 region has 14 residues. Germline loops: CDR1 MNHNY, CDR2 SVGAGI (reference sequence). With 2 bases removed from V and 2 bases from J, the gap between germline ends came to 9 bases. The CDR3 loop is CASSYSDRQETQYF. The CDR3 region has the DNA TGTGCCAGCAGTTACAGTGACAGGCAAGAGACCCAGTACTTC.

Comment on this clone: Other DNA sequences from this sample encode an identical CDR3 as well. This chain joins TRBV28 and TRBJ2-7; TRBD2 agrees at 11 bases. With V trimmed by 5 bases and J by 4 bases, 4 bases remained unmatched. The CDR3 is 14 residues long. Germline CDR1 reads MDHEN; CDR2 reads SYDVKM. As DNA, the CDR3 is TGTGCCAGCAGTCTTAGACTAGCGGGGTACGAGCAGTACTTC. It codes for CASSLRLAGYEQYF.

This chain links TRBV7-3 with TRBJ2-1, with D uncertain. The CDR3 has 15 amino acids. Germline CDR1 reads SGHTA; CDR2 reads FQGTGA. The germline V and J ends were trimmed by 5 bases and 8 bases, with 19 bases remaining between them. CDR3: CASSPNGRVRDEQFF. CDR3 nucleotide sequence: TGTGCCAGCAGCCCCAATGGGCGAGTTAGGGATGAGCAGTTCTTC.

The rearrangement joins TRBV5-6 to TRBJ1-2, with D perhaps matching TRBD1 (6 bases). Germline loops: CDR1 SGHDT, CDR2 YYEEEE. Deletions cut 3 bases from V and 7 bases from J, with 13 bases between. The CDR3 is 13 residues long. Here the CDR3 DNA reads TGTGCCAGCAGCTACAGGGTAGACCCTGGCTACACCTTC. Translation gives CASSYRVDPGYTF.

This sequence joins TRBV10-1 and TRBJ2-7; the D is unclear. Germline CDR1 reads WNHNN; CDR2 reads SYGVQD (reference sequence). The V and J ends lost 4 bases and 0 bases respectively, with 7 bases between them. CDR3 length: 13 amino acids. CDR3 sequence: CASSGSFSYEQYF. The CDR3 bases are TGCGCCAGCAGTGGTAGCTTCTCCTACGAGCAGTACTTC.

A word on this clone: The identical CDR3 is also encoded by other nucleotide sequences in the sample. The chain uses TRBV9 and TRBJ2-1; 9 positions agree with TRBD2. Germline V gives CDR1 SGDLS, CDR2 YYNGEE. The CDR3 is made up of 15 amino acids. Trimming at V came to 2 bases and at J to 0 bases, leaving 0 bases not matched to a gene. The CDR3 loop is CASSVSGSSYNEQFF. The CDR3 DNA is TGTGCCAGCAGCGTTAGCGGGAGCTCCTACAATGAGCAGTTCTTC. Full variable domain (rest looked up from reference TRBV9 and TRBJ2-1): DSGVTQTPKHLITATGQRVTLRCSPRSGDLSVYWYQQSLDQGLQFLIQYYNGEERAKGNILERFSAQQFPDLHSELNLSSLELGDSALYFCASSVSGSSYNEQFFGPGTRLTVL.

This clone has just one count. The chain has TRBV9 and TRBJ2-1; D possibly corresponds to TRBD2 (5 bases). Germline V gene sequence: CDR1 SGDLS, CDR2 YYNGEE. The V and J ends lost 3 bases and 2 bases respectively, with 15 bases between them. This CDR3 region has 16 residues. CDR3 sequence (DNA): TGTGCCAGCAGCGACCCAGCGGACCCTACCTACAATGAGCAGTTCTTC. Residues: CASSDPADPTYNEQFF. Full variable domain (remainder filled in from reference TRBV9 and TRBJ2-1): DSGVTQTPKHLITATGQRVTLRCSPRSGDLSVYWYQQSLDQGLQFLIQYYNGEERAKGNILERFSAQQFPDLHSELNLSSLELGDSALYFCASSDPADPTYNEQFFGPGTRLTVL.

The chain is built from TRBV6-5 and TRBJ1-1; D not certain. This CDR3 spans 12 amino acids. Trimming left V 0 bases short and J 7 bases short, with 6 bases between. Looked up from germline, CDR1 is MNHEY and CDR2 is SVGAGI. In nucleotides, the CDR3 is TGTGCCAGCAGTTACTCGGGCCTTGAAGCTTTCTTT. As protein: CASSYSGLEAFF.

V and J are TRBV28 and TRBJ1-1; D is unresolved. This CDR3 region has 13 residues. Germline V gene sequence: CDR1 MDHEN, CDR2 SYDVKM. V shed 5 bases and J shed 3 bases, with 10 bases lying between them. The CDR3 spells CASSPHLDTEAFF. In DNA form, the CDR3 reads TGTGCCAGCAGTCCACACCTTGACACTGAAGCTTTCTTT.

Comment on this clone: The sample has other DNA sequences that encode this CDR3 too. The genes are TRBV9 and TRBJ2-7; 10 bases map to TRBD2. This CDR3 has 15 residues. Germline loops: CDR1 SGDLS, CDR2 YYNGEE. With 0 bases clipped from V and 1 base from J, the junction kept 1 base outside the gene matches. This CDR3 reads CASSVGTSGSYEQYF. Written as DNA, the CDR3 is TGTGCCAGCAGCGTAGGGACTAGCGGTTCCTACGAGCAGTACTTC.

V gene TRBV15 combines with J gene TRBJ2-5; 12 nucleotides agree with TRBD2. With 5 bases clipped from V and 3 bases from J, the junction kept 10 bases outside the gene matches. Per the germline V gene, CDR1 is LNHNV and CDR2 is YYDKDF (reference sequence). CDR3 length: 17 amino acids. The CDR3 region has the DNA TGTGCCACCAGCCCGACACCCTGGACTAGCGGGGAAGAGACCCAGTACTTC. This codes for CATSPTPWTSGEETQYF.

The chain joins TRBV15 to TRBJ2-5; the match to TRBD1 covers 8 bases. The CDR3 contains 15 residues. Germline V gene data show CDR1 as LNHNV and CDR2 as YYDKDF (reference sequence). J gave up 4 bases and V 1 base, and 5 bases lay outside the gene matches. In DNA, the CDR3 is TGTGCCACCAGCAGAGCTAGGGGGACAGGAGAGACCCAGTACTTC. Protein sequence: CATSRARGTGETQYF.

The chain's CDR3 is CASSVGPALAASYNEQFF. CDR3 bases: TGTGCCAGCAGCGTAGGTCCGGCGCTAGCGGCCTCCTACAATGAGCAGTTCTTC. The chain links TRBV9 to TRBJ2-1; 7 bases fit TRBD2. Germline V gene data show CDR1 as SGDLS and CDR2 as YYNGEE. V gave up 0 bases and J gave up 0 bases; unmatched junction bases: 9. The CDR3 contains 18 residues.

Concerning this clone itself: This sequence may be a read error, since a much larger clone differs from it by one base. The rearrangement uses TRBV27 and TRBJ2-3; no firm D call. The CDR3 loop spans 10 amino acids. Trimming shortened V by 7 bases and J by 5 bases, and 4 bases separated the two germline ends. From germline, CDR1 is MNHEY and CDR2 SMNVEV (reference sequence). The CDR3 region is CASTGDTQYF. In DNA form, the CDR3 reads TGTGCCAGCACCGGAGATACGCAGTATTTT.

The genes are TRBV27 and TRBJ2-4, with no clear D. The CDR3 extends over 14 amino acids. Germline V gives CDR1 MNHEY, CDR2 SMNVEV (reference sequence). The V end was cut by 3 bases, the J end by 12 bases, with 18 bases between. CDR3 residues: CASSLTYLKIYQYF. The DNA of the CDR3 is TGTGCCAGCAGTTTGACGTATCTTAAGATCTATCAGTACTTC.

The table lists this clone with a count of one. The chain has TRBV30 and TRBJ1-1; D not certain. V lost 2 bases and J lost 3, with 10 bases in between. Germline CDR1 GTSNPN, CDR2 SVGIG (reference sequence). This CDR3 has 13 amino acids. CDR3 sequence: CAWSPLRDTEAFF. In DNA form, the CDR3 reads TGTGCCTGGAGTCCCCTTAGGGACACTGAAGCTTTCTTT. The full variable domain, rest sourced from reference TRBV30 and TRBJ1-1, is SQTIHQWPATLVQPVGSPLSLECTVEGTSNPNLYWYRQAAGRGLQLLFYSVGIGQISSEVPQNLSASRPQDRQFILSSKKLLLSDSGFYLCAWSPLRDTEAFFGQGTRLTVV.

A remark on this clone: This CDR3 is also generated by other DNA sequences in the sample. The chain joins TRBV19 to TRBJ2-7; 7 bases align to TRBD2. The CDR3 runs 13 residues. V was clipped by 5 bases and J by 3 bases; unmatched bases: 4. Germline lookup yields CDR1 LNHDA and CDR2 SQIVND (reference sequence). In DNA form, the CDR3 reads TGTGCCAGTAGTCCCCGGGGGGTCTACGAGCAGTACTTC. It codes for CASSPRGVYEQYF.

This clone showed up just once. This rearrangement joins TRBV7-9 to TRBJ2-7, with no clear D. Per the germline V gene, CDR1 is SEHNR and CDR2 is FQNEAQ (reference sequence). The germline V and J ends were trimmed by 1 base and 7 bases, with 8 bases remaining between them. The CDR3 contains 12 residues. This CDR3 is CASSLEGTEQYF. The CDR3 nucleotides read TGTGCCAGCAGCTTAGAGGGCACGGAGCAGTACTTC. Supplemented by reference TRBV7-9 and TRBJ2-7, the full variable domain reads DTGVSQNPRHKITKRGQNVTFRCDPISEHNRLYWYRQTLGQGPEFLTYFQNEAQLEKSRLLSDRFSAERPKGSFSTLEIQRTEQGDSAMYLCASSLEGTEQYFGPGTRLTVT.